These 24 T cell receptor beta chains originate from one sample sequenced in a study of blood T cell repertoires in COVID-19. The data were produced by immunoSEQ multiplex PCR, yet TCRdb's version contains in-frame clones alone and is incomplete. The profile covers 70,000 to 75,000 clones, with 90% appearing a single time and around 5% taken by the ten largest. The sample consisted of peripheral blood. These receptors were obtained from a woman younger than 30 with acute or convalescent COVID-19.

The CDR3 sequence: CASSLSGSLGEKLFF. The CDR3 DNA reads as TGTGCCAGCAGTTTATCGGGGAGTCTGGGCGAAAAACTGTTTTTT. The gene calls are TRBV28 and TRBJ1-4; unclear D gene. Germline values: CDR1 MDHEN, CDR2 SYDVKM. CDR3 length: 15 amino acids. Trimming shortened V by 1 base and J by 8 bases, and 14 bases separated the two germline ends.

The rearrangement uses TRBV11-1 and TRBJ2-3, with D hard to call. The CDR3 runs 14 residues. Germline CDR1 reads SGHAT; CDR2 reads FQDESV (reference sequence). Trimming removed 4 bases from V and 2 bases from J, with 10 bases in between. The DNA for the CDR3 is TGTGCCAGCAGCTCAAACGCGGCCACAGATACGCAGTATTTT. Translation gives CASSSNAATDTQYF.

The chain combines TRBV11-2 with TRBJ2-5; 12 bases are a match to TRBD2. CDR3 size: 16 residues. V shed 6 bases and J 4 bases; nucleotides not matched to a gene: 9. Germline CDR1 SGHAT, CDR2 FQNNGV. CDR3 DNA: TGTGCCAGCAGTTCACTAGCGGGGGGTCATATAGAGACCCAGTACTTC. Translating it yields CASSSLAGGHIETQYF.

This clone has just one count. The V call is TRBV5-1, the J call TRBJ1-1; D is ambiguous. The CDR3 totals 13 residues. The germline V gene has CDR1 SGHRS and CDR2 YFSETQ. Trimming stripped 2 bases from V and 0 bases from J, with 5 bases between. The CDR3 here is CASSLTVNTEAFF. CDR3 DNA: TGCGCCAGCAGCTTAACGGTGAACACTGAAGCTTTCTTT.

J is TRBJ2-3 and V is TRBV4-2; 8 bases align to TRBD2. J lost 4 bases, V lost 1 base, and 16 bases had no gene match. CDR3 length: 19 amino acids. From germline, CDR1 is LGHNA and CDR2 YNFKEQ. The CDR3 reads CASSQGGGGGTASPDTQYF. DNA for the CDR3: TGTGCCAGCAGCCAAGGCGGGGGCGGGGGGACTGCAAGCCCAGATACGCAGTATTTT.

The V gene is TRBV7-8, the J gene TRBJ1-5, with 9 positions matching TRBD1. Trimming removed 2 bases from V and 3 bases from J; junction bases left unmatched: 5. This CDR3 spans 16 amino acids. Germline loops: CDR1 SGHVS, CDR2 FQNEAQ. The CDR3, as DNA: TGTGCCAGCAGCTTAAGGACAGGGGTTTCCAATCAGCCCCAGCATTTT. Translated, it gives CASSLRTGVSNQPQHF. Looking up the rest from reference TRBV7-8 and TRBJ1-5 gives the full variable domain: GAGVSQSPRYKVAKRGQDVALRCDPISGHVSLFWYQQALGQGPEFLTYFQNEAQLDKSGLPSDRFFAERPEGSVSTLKIQRTQQEDSAVYLCASSLRTGVSNQPQHFGDGTRLSIL.

This chain joins TRBV5-6 and TRBJ1-1; TRBD1 aligns across 8 bases. The CDR3 is made up of 16 amino acids. Looked up from germline, CDR1 is SGHDT and CDR2 is YYEEEE. V dropped 3 bases and J dropped 4; count of bases not matched to a gene: 11. The CDR3 loop is CASSSRAGGMITEAFF. The CDR3 DNA is TGTGCCAGCAGCTCCCGCGCAGGGGGCATGATCACTGAAGCTTTCTTT.

The chain uses TRBV9 and TRBJ2-1; 7 bases agree with TRBD2. The J segment lost 9 bases and the V segment lost 6 bases, leaving 12 bases of the junction unmatched. Germline V gene lookup returns CDR1 SGDLS and CDR2 YYNGEE. The CDR3 length is 14 residues. CDR3 DNA sequence: TGTGCCAGCAACGGGGGGTCTTACATTACTGAGCAGTTCTTC. Its translation: CASNGGSYITEQFF.

V is TRBV5-1 and J is TRBJ1-1; possible D gene TRBD1, 5 bases. Trimming pared 0 bases from V and 5 bases from J, leaving 14 bases between. CDR3 length: 15 residues. CDR1 is SGHRS and CDR2 is YFSETQ in the germline V gene. This CDR3 is CASSLDVLGGTEAFF. The CDR3 DNA reads as TGCGCCAGCAGCTTGGATGTTTTGGGGGGAACTGAAGCTTTCTTT.

The chain uses TRBV7-9 and TRBJ2-1; TRBD2 matches at 7 bases. J lost 6 bases, V lost 3 bases, and 20 bases had no gene match. Germline V lookup: CDR1 SEHNR, CDR2 FQNEAQ (reference sequence). The CDR3 spans 19 residues. The CDR3 nucleotides are TGTGCCAGCAGCTTGAAGGATTTCCAGCGGGGAGCTGATAGCAATGAGCAGTTCTTC. Amino acid sequence: CASSLKDFQRGADSNEQFF.

The J gene is TRBJ2-7, the V gene TRBV5-1; D possibly corresponds to TRBD2 (6 bases). Deletions cut 0 bases from V and 5 bases from J, with 15 bases between. This CDR3 has 15 residues. Germline V gives CDR1 SGHRS, CDR2 YFSETQ. The CDR3 here is CASSLERAAGNEQYF. CDR3 in DNA: TGCGCCAGCAGCTTGGAGCGGGCCGCGGGTAACGAGCAGTACTTC.

The rearrangement links TRBV13 to TRBJ1-1; possible D gene TRBD1, 5 bases. The CDR3 is 15 amino acids. The V gene's germline CDR1 is PRHDT and CDR2 FYEKMQ (reference sequence). Deletions cut 5 bases from V and 8 bases from J, with 21 bases between. The CDR3 coding sequence is TGTGCCAGCAGCAAGCGGGACGGCCTAGGACCCGAAGCTTTCTTT. Its protein is CASSKRDGLGPEAFF.

The count of this clone is one. This rearrangement joins TRBV5-4 to TRBJ2-7; TRBD1 is a possible D gene (5 bases). The CDR3 is 12 residues long. V lost 2 bases to trimming and J lost 6 bases, with 9 bases between them. Germline V gene data show CDR1 as SGHNT and CDR2 as YYREEE (reference sequence). The CDR3 sequence: CASSLSGIEQYF. In nucleotides, the CDR3 is TGTGCCAGCAGCTTATCAGGGATCGAGCAGTACTTC.

J is TRBJ2-1 and V is TRBV6-6, with 14 bases aligning to TRBD2. The ends lost 6 bases at V and 4 bases at J; junction bases unmatched: 11. This CDR3 has 18 amino acids. Looked up from germline, CDR1 is MNHNY and CDR2 is SVGAGI (reference sequence). The CDR3 bases are TGTGCCAGCAGCCGAGGGACTAGCGGGGGTTTAGGGTACAATGAGCAGTTCTTC. Translation gives CASSRGTSGGLGYNEQFF.

The chain couples TRBV11-2 to TRBJ2-1, with TRBD2 identical over 9 bases. Germline V gene sequence: CDR1 SGHAT, CDR2 FQNNGV. J was trimmed by 1 base and V by 2 bases; bases with no gene match: 6. This CDR3 has 17 amino acids. DNA for the CDR3: TGTGCCAGCAGCTTAACGGGACTAGCATCTTCCTACAATGAGCAGTTCTTC. It specifies CASSLTGLASSYNEQFF.

The chain recombines TRBV4-1 with TRBJ1-2; 7 positions agree with TRBD1. This CDR3 comprises 16 residues. The J segment lost 2 bases and the V segment lost 3 bases, leaving 9 bases of the junction unmatched. Germline V gene lookup returns CDR1 MGHRA and CDR2 YSYEKL. CDR3 in amino acids: CASSHTFRDRNYGYTF. CDR3 nucleotides: TGCGCCAGCAGCCACACTTTCCGGGACAGAAACTATGGCTACACCTTC.

The chain carries TRBV4-1 and TRBJ2-7; 10 bases line up with TRBD1. The trim removed 3 bases at V and 4 bases at J, leaving 12 bases unmatched. Germline V lookup: CDR1 MGHRA, CDR2 YSYEKL. There are 17 residues in the CDR3. The DNA of the CDR3 is TGCGCCAGCAGCCAGACTCGGGTGCGGGACAGGGGATACGAGCAGTACTTC. Protein sequence: CASSQTRVRDRGYEQYF.

The V gene is TRBV29-1, the J gene TRBJ2-3, with 12 bases identical to TRBD2. The junction had 5 bases not matched to a gene; V was cut back by 3 bases and J by 1 base. Looked up from germline, CDR1 is SQVTM and CDR2 is ANQGSEA. The CDR3 spans 16 residues. The CDR3 sequence is CSVDGRTSGGTDTQYF. DNA for the CDR3: TGCAGCGTTGATGGGCGGACTAGCGGGGGCACAGATACGCAGTATTTT.

This chain joins TRBV9 and TRBJ2-3; a possible D gene is TRBD2 (6 bases). The V gene lost 4 bases and the J gene lost 0 bases, with 12 bases spanning the gap. CDR3 size: 15 residues. Germline V gene data show CDR1 as SGDLS and CDR2 as YYNGEE. The CDR3 sequence: CASSLGRGSTDTQYF. In DNA, the CDR3 is TGTGCCAGCAGCCTTGGCCGGGGGAGCACAGATACGCAGTATTTT.

The chain recombines TRBV29-1 with TRBJ1-2, with 11 bases identical to TRBD1. V was clipped by 3 bases and J by 3 bases; unmatched bases: 3. The length of the CDR3 is 14 residues. Germline lookup yields CDR1 SQVTM and CDR2 ANQGSEA. This CDR3 reads CSVERTGGDYGYTF. As DNA, the CDR3 is TGCAGCGTTGAGAGGACAGGGGGCGACTATGGCTACACCTTC.

V and J are TRBV19 and TRBJ1-6; D not certain. Trimming removed 3 bases at V and 10 bases at J, with 13 bases between. CDR1 is LNHDA and CDR2 is SQIVND in the germline V gene (reference sequence). This CDR3 is built from 14 residues. CDR3 region: CASSMEGRGSPLHF. Written as DNA, the CDR3 is TGTGCCAGTAGTATGGAGGGAAGAGGATCACCCCTCCACTTT.

The count of this clone is one. J is TRBJ2-7 and V is TRBV5-1; D might be TRBD1 (6 bases). Germline V CDR1 and CDR2: SGHRS, YFSETQ. The CDR3 has 15 amino acids. The ends were cut back, 1 base at V and 0 bases at J, with 11 bases in the middle. The CDR3, as DNA: TGCGCCAGCAGCTTGTCACGGGGACACTCCTACGAGCAGTACTTC. Protein: CASSLSRGHSYEQYF.

This chain connects TRBV10-3 to TRBJ1-2; no firm D call. Between the trimmed V and J ends, which lost 3 bases and 0 bases, there was a span of 8 bases. The germline CDR1 and CDR2 sequences are ENHRY and SYGVKD. The length of the CDR3 is 14 residues. The CDR3, as DNA: TGTGCCATCAGTGAAAGAGTTTCTAACTATGGCTACACCTTC. Its translation is CAISERVSNYGYTF.

J is TRBJ2-7 and V is TRBV5-1, with TRBD2 matching 8 bases. With 1 base clipped from V and 0 bases from J, the junction kept 3 bases outside the gene matches. CDR1 SGHRS and CDR2 YFSETQ come from the germline V gene. CDR3 size: 15 residues. The CDR3 sequence is CASSLIAGSSYEQYF. The CDR3 coding sequence is TGCGCCAGCAGCTTGATAGCGGGGTCCTCCTACGAGCAGTACTTC. Filled out from reference TRBV5-1 and TRBJ2-7, the complete variable domain reads KAGVTQTPRYLIKTRGQQVTLSCSPISGHRSVSWYQQTPGQGLQFLFEYFSETQRNKGNFPGRFSGRQFSNSRSEMNVSTLELGDSALYLCASSLIAGSSYEQYFGPGTRLTVT.